These 25 T cell receptor beta chains came from one sample sequenced in a study of cytomegalovirus exposure and HLA in healthy donors. This PCR relied on a set of 60 Vbeta primers and 13 Jbeta primers. Only in-frame clones appear in the TCRdb table, and some are missing; sequencing was by immunoSEQ multiplex PCR. This table has approximately 170,000 clones, approximately 80% appearing once. What was sequenced was PBMCs. The receptors here all came from a male donor in good health and CMV-seropositive.

The J gene is TRBJ2-5, the V gene TRBV4-2, with 7 bases matching TRBD2. The CDR3 extends over 14 amino acids. V was pared by 5 bases and J by 5 bases, with 8 bases of the junction left unmatched. Germline V gives CDR1 LGHNA, CDR2 YNFKEQ. The CDR3 DNA sequence: TGTGCCAGCAGCACGCGACTAGCTTGGGAGACCCAGTACTTC. The encoded protein is CASSTRLAWETQYF.

The rearrangement uses TRBV30 and TRBJ1-3; 9 bases are a match to TRBD1. The CDR3 contains 19 residues. The ends lost 0 bases at V and 0 bases at J; junction bases unmatched: 12. CDR1 and CDR2 from the germline V gene are GTSNPN and SVGIG (reference sequence). CDR3 nucleotide sequence: TGTGCCTGGAGTGTAGGGGGGACAGGGAACGCGGGCTCTGGAAACACCATATATTTT. This gives the protein CAWSVGGTGNAGSGNTIYF.

The genes are TRBV5-1 and TRBJ1-2, with D maybe TRBD1 (5 bases). This CDR3 has 14 residues. CDR1 is SGHRS and CDR2 is YFSETQ in the germline V gene. Trimming stripped 0 bases from V and 3 bases from J, with 9 bases between. CDR3 bases: TGCGCCAGCAGCTTGGAAGACAGCTACTATGGCTACACCTTC. It yields the protein CASSLEDSYYGYTF.

This clone was recorded once. The chain carries TRBV4-2 and TRBJ2-7; 7 positions match TRBD2. V lost 4 bases, J lost 6 bases, and 12 bases stayed unmatched. The CDR3 is made up of 15 amino acids. Looked up from germline, CDR1 is LGHNA and CDR2 is YNFKEQ. In DNA, the CDR3 is TGTGCCAGCAGCCTGGGGGGGACGTCGGGCGTCGAGCAGTACTTC. Translating gives CASSLGGTSGVEQYF.

The rearrangement links TRBV5-1 to TRBJ2-5; 9 nucleotides line up with TRBD1. Germline V lookup: CDR1 SGHRS, CDR2 YFSETQ. This CDR3 has 15 amino acids. The trim removed 4 bases at V and 2 bases at J, leaving 6 bases unmatched. The CDR3 protein is CASSIGTGPQETQYF. In DNA form, the CDR3 reads TGCGCCAGCAGCATCGGGACAGGGCCTCAAGAGACCCAGTACTTC.

J is TRBJ2-7 and V is TRBV5-4; 7 bases agree with TRBD2. The germline V gene has CDR1 SGHNT and CDR2 YYREEE (reference sequence). J gave up 1 base and V 1 base, and 8 bases lay outside the gene matches. This CDR3 is built from 16 residues. The CDR3 spells CASSLIGRGISYEQYF. For the CDR3, the DNA is TGTGCCAGCAGCTTGATTGGGCGGGGGATTTCCTACGAGCAGTACTTC.

This chain links TRBV11-2 with TRBJ2-5; 8 positions match TRBD2. Trimming cost V 5 bases and J 2 bases; bases outside gene matches: 16. The CDR3 contains 18 residues. Germline lookup yields CDR1 SGHAT and CDR2 FQNNGV. CDR3 loop: CASSPGGRLGRGQETQYF. The CDR3 coding sequence is TGTGCCAGCAGCCCGGGGGGGAGGTTGGGGAGGGGGCAAGAGACCCAGTACTTC. Full variable domain (remainder filled in from reference TRBV11-2 and TRBJ2-5): EAGVAQSPRYKIIEKRQSVAFWCNPISGHATLYWYQQILGQGPKLLIQFQNNGVVDDSQLPKDRFSAERLKGVDSTLKIQPAKLEDSAVYLCASSPGGRLGRGQETQYFGPGTRLLVL.

The chain has TRBV7-9 and TRBJ2-5, with a tentative D call TRBD2 (6 bases). V was trimmed by 5 bases and J by 5 bases, leaving 12 bases between them. The CDR3 is 13 residues long. Germline V lookup: CDR1 SEHNR, CDR2 FQNEAQ (reference sequence). The CDR3 reads CASSPTGVETQYF. In DNA form, the CDR3 reads TGTGCCAGCAGCCCCACGGGGGTGGAGACCCAGTACTTC.

This chain connects TRBV5-6 to TRBJ1-2; tentative D call: TRBD1 (5 bases). This CDR3 region has 16 residues. Germline CDR1 and CDR2: SGHDT and YYEEEE. Trimming cost V 1 base and J 3 bases, with 16 bases left between them. CDR3 nucleotide sequence: TGTGCCAGCAGCTTGCCACAGGCCCCGGGGGACTATGGCTACACCTTC. Encoded protein: CASSLPQAPGDYGYTF.

This chain links TRBV9 with TRBJ1-1, with D possibly being TRBD1 (5 bases). CDR3 length: 15 amino acids. V dropped 0 bases and J dropped 4 bases, with 13 bases sitting between them. From germline, CDR1 is SGDLS and CDR2 YYNGEE. The CDR3: CASSVAPQGATEAFF. In nucleotides, the CDR3 is TGTGCCAGCAGCGTAGCTCCCCAGGGTGCCACTGAAGCTTTCTTT.

A few counts support this clone. The CDR3 bases are TGTGCCAGCAGCCAAGCCCCAGCGGGGGGGCCCGAGCAGTACTTC. This codes for CASSQAPAGGPEQYF. The chain couples TRBV4-2 to TRBJ2-7, with 10 bases aligning to TRBD2. Unmatched junction bases numbered 6, after V lost 1 base and J lost 6 bases. The CDR3 is 15 residues long. Per the germline V gene, CDR1 is LGHNA and CDR2 is YNFKEQ.

About this clone itself: One end of the junction fails to match germline, which may point to a read error. The chain is built from TRBV7-9 and TRBJ2-2, with 8 bases fitting TRBD2. This CDR3 has 16 amino acids. Looked up from germline, CDR1 is SEHNR and CDR2 is FQNEAQ (reference sequence). Here the CDR3 DNA reads TGTTCCAGCAGACCCCGACTAGCGACGAACACCGGGGAGCTGTTTTTT. It codes for CSSRPRLATNTGELFF.

J is TRBJ2-2 and V is TRBV7-2; TRBD2 matches 10 bases. The junction had 5 bases not matched to a gene; V was cut back by 7 bases and J by 6 bases. Germline CDR1 and CDR2: SGHTA and FQGNSA. CDR3 length: 14 amino acids. The DNA of the CDR3 is TGTGCCAGCACCCCGGGACTAGCGTCCGGGGAGCTGTTTTTT. Its translation: CASTPGLASGELFF.

This clone was found once. The chain uses TRBV13 and TRBJ2-5, with 10 bases fitting TRBD1. The J call is in doubt because the DNA end fits TRBJ2-7 better. Germline V gene data show CDR1 as PRHDT and CDR2 as FYEKMQ (reference sequence). CDR3 length: 15 residues. DNA of the CDR3: TGTGCCAGCAGCCCCGGGGGACAGGGGAACTACGAGCAGTACTTC. This codes for CASSPGGQGNYEQYF.

The chain links TRBV5-6 to TRBJ2-7; a weak D match, TRBD2 (5 bases). Germline V gene lookup returns CDR1 SGHDT and CDR2 YYEEEE. Trimming took 0 bases from V and 6 from J, leaving 16 bases between them. CDR3 length equals 15 residues. In DNA, the CDR3 is TGTGCCAGCAGCTTGGAAGGCGCCGGGGTGAGCGAGCAGTACTTC. It specifies CASSLEGAGVSEQYF.

The rearrangement uses TRBV5-4 and TRBJ1-2, with D possibly TRBD1 on 6 matching bases. CDR1 is SGHNT, CDR2 YYREEE, per germline (reference sequence). CDR3 size: 14 residues. Trimming removed 6 bases from V and 0 bases from J, with 12 bases in between. The CDR3 protein is CASTIQGSNYGYTF. CDR3 nucleotide sequence: TGTGCCAGCACCATTCAGGGGTCTAACTATGGCTACACCTTC.

V is TRBV7-9 and J is TRBJ2-5, with TRBD2 as a possible D gene (6 bases). The end of the DNA aligns better with TRBJ2-7, so the J call may be wrong. CDR1 is SEHNR and CDR2 is FQNEAQ in the germline V gene (reference sequence). CDR3 length: 11 amino acids. In nucleotides, the CDR3 is TGTGCCACCGCGGGGTCCTACGAGCAGTACTTC. Amino acid sequence: CATAGSYEQYF.

This chain joins TRBV19 and TRBJ1-5; tentative D call: TRBD1 (6 bases). This CDR3 contains 15 residues. The V gene's germline CDR1 is LNHDA and CDR2 SQIVND (reference sequence). V was pared by 7 bases and J by 4 bases, with 17 bases between. The CDR3 here is CASTRQGKSNQPQHF. The DNA for the CDR3 is TGTGCCAGTACTCGGCAGGGGAAATCTAATCAGCCCCAGCATTTT. Supplemented by reference TRBV19 and TRBJ1-5, the full variable domain reads DGGITQSPKYLFRKEGQNVTLSCEQNLNHDAMYWYRQDPGQGLRLIYYSQIVNDFQKGDIAEGYSVSREKKESFPLTVTSAQKNPTAFYLCASTRQGKSNQPQHFGDGTRLSIL.

The chain carries TRBV19 and TRBJ2-2, with a weak D call TRBD2 (6 bases). The CDR3 runs 15 residues. V lost 7 bases to trimming and J lost 3 bases, with 15 bases between them. Germline CDR1 and CDR2: LNHDA and SQIVND (reference sequence). The CDR3 DNA sequence: TGTGCCAGTACCTCCGGGGGAGCGCACACCGGGGAGCTGTTTTTT. This encodes CASTSGGAHTGELFF. The variable domain in full, with the rest retrieved from reference TRBV19 and TRBJ2-2, is DGGITQSPKYLFRKEGQNVTLSCEQNLNHDAMYWYRQDPGQGLRLIYYSQIVNDFQKGDIAEGYSVSREKKESFPLTVTSAQKNPTAFYLCASTSGGAHTGELFFGEGSRLTVL.

This chain uses TRBV10-1 with TRBJ2-3; perhaps TRBD2 as D (5 bases). Germline CDR1 reads WNHNN; CDR2 reads SYGVQD (reference sequence). The CDR3 is made up of 15 amino acids. V gave up 5 bases and J gave up 5 bases, with 17 bases separating them. The CDR3 sequence: CASSLDYAGQDTQYF. The CDR3 coding sequence is TGCGCCAGCAGTCTTGACTACGCGGGCCAAGATACGCAGTATTTT.

The V call is TRBV4-2, the J call TRBJ2-5; TRBD1 matches 7 bases. Judging by the DNA end, TRBJ2-7 fits better; the J call may be wrong. CDR3 length: 16 amino acids. Germline-derived CDR1 and CDR2 are LGHNA and YNFKEQ. CDR3 sequence (DNA): TGTGCCAGCAGCCTGACCGGGACAGACGTCTCCTACGAGCAGTACTTC. It encodes CASSLTGTDVSYEQYF.

The chain's CDR3 is CASSLEPGQNTEAFF. CDR3 in DNA: TGCGCCAGCAGCTTGGAACCCGGACAGAACACTGAAGCTTTCTTT. This chain links TRBV5-1 with TRBJ1-1, with a possible D match to TRBD1 (5 bases). V was pared by 0 bases and J by 1 base, with 10 bases between. The germline CDR1 and CDR2 sequences are SGHRS and YFSETQ. CDR3 length equals 15 residues.

The chain couples TRBV7-9 to TRBJ2-1; a possible D gene is TRBD1 (5 bases). V shed 5 bases and J shed 9 bases, with 17 bases lying between them. The V gene's germline CDR1 is SEHNR and CDR2 FQNEAQ (reference sequence). This CDR3 is built from 14 residues. The CDR3 spells CASSPSTGKIEQFF. DNA of the CDR3: TGTGCCAGCAGCCCCAGTACAGGCAAGATTGAGCAGTTCTTC.

The chain carries TRBV4-1 and TRBJ1-1; no definite D call. V gave up 0 bases and J gave up 0 bases, with 11 bases separating them. The CDR3 sequence is 16 residues long. Germline assignment: CDR1 MGHRA and CDR2 YSYEKL. The CDR3 nucleotides are TGCGCCAGCAGCCAAGATTGGGGAGTAATGAACACTGAAGCTTTCTTT. Translation: CASSQDWGVMNTEAFF.

The genes are TRBV9 and TRBJ2-5; 13 bases align to TRBD2. The J segment lost 1 base and the V segment lost 4 bases, leaving 4 bases of the junction unmatched. Germline loops: CDR1 SGDLS, CDR2 YYNGEE. There are 16 residues in the CDR3. The CDR3 loop reads CASSTRLAGGQETQYF. As DNA, the CDR3 is TGTGCCAGCAGCACCCGACTAGCGGGGGGCCAAGAGACCCAGTACTTC.